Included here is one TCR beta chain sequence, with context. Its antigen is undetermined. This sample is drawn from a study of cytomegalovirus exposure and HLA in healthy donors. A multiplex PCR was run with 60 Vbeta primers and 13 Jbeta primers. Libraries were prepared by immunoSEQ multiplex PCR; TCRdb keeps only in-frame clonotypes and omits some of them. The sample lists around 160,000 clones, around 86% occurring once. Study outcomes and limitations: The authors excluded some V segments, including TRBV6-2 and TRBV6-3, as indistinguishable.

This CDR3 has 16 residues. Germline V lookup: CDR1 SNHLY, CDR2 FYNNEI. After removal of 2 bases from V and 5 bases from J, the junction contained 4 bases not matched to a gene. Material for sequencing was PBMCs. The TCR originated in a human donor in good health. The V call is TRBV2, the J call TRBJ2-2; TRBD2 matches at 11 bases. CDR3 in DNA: TGTGCCAGCAGTGAATTAGCGGGGGGGCGTACCGGGGAGCTGTTTTTT. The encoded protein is CASSELAGGRTGELFF.